The rows below give T cell receptor beta chains drawn from one sample of a study of post-analysis software for immune sequencing data. TCRdb redid the calling of the PCR reads with MiXCR, one entry per CDR3 protein. The sample has about 400,000 distinct CDR3 sequences, roughly 35% seen once. Sequencing used blood. The receptors originated from a girl aged 5 to 17 with multiple sclerosis. Each CDR3 is given with its conserved first and last residue. Fields, in order: CDR3 DNA, CDR3 protein, clone size, D gene, CDR3 length, J gene, V gene. A D gene is named only where the DNA matches it firmly. Clone size is not always given. Where it is, it says once, few, many or a class for expanded clones.

DNA: TGTGCCAGCAGCCCACCCGACCTACTGTACGAGCAGTACTTC
CDR3: CASSPPDLLYEQYF
size: NA
D: NA
length: 14
J: TRBJ2-7
V: TRBV11-2

DNA: TGCAGCGTTGAGCCACACACAGATACGCAGTATTTT
CDR3: CSVEPHTDTQYF
size: many
D: NA
length: 12
J: TRBJ2-3
V: TRBV29-1

DNA: TGTGCCATCAGTGATGGTCCTAGCGGGGAATGTGAGCAGTTCTTC
CDR3: CAISDGPSGECEQFF
size: few
D: TRBD2
length: 15
J: TRBJ2-1
V: TRBV10-3

DNA: TGTGCCAGCAGCCCTCTGGGCAGCACAGATACGCAGTATTTT
CDR3: CASSPLGSTDTQYF
size: NA
D: NA
length: 14
J: TRBJ2-3
V: TRBV27

DNA: TGTGCCAGCAGTTATTCCCTATCAGGGATGTACAATGAGCAGTTCTTC
CDR3: CASSYSLSGMYNEQFF
size: few
D: NA
length: 16
J: TRBJ2-1
V: TRBV6-2/TRBV6-3

DNA: TGTGCCAGCAGCCTTAAAGGATCAGGGGGCTGGATGGAGACCCAGTACTTC
CDR3: CASSLKGSGGWMETQYF
size: NA
D: TRBD1
length: 17
J: TRBJ2-5
V: TRBV3-1

DNA: TGTGCCAGCAGCTTGAGGGGCGGAAACACTGAAGCTTTCTTT
CDR3: CASSLRGGNTEAFF
size: many
D: NA
length: 14
J: TRBJ1-1
V: TRBV5-4

DNA: TGCAGCGTTGACGGGGACGGGTTTTACGAGCAGTACTTC
CDR3: CSVDGDGFYEQYF
size: NA
D: NA
length: 13
J: TRBJ2-7
V: TRBV29-1

DNA: TGCAGTGTCCCACCAGGACTAGCGGGGTCCCAACCCCTTTCCGAGCAGTTCTTC
CDR3: CSVPPGLAGSQPLSEQFF
size: NA
D: TRBD2
length: 18
J: TRBJ2-1
V: TRBV20-1

DNA: TGCGCCAGCAGAGGAGAAGGGAACACTGAAGCTTTCTTT
CDR3: CASRGEGNTEAFF
size: NA
D: NA
length: 13
J: TRBJ1-1
V: TRBV4-1

DNA: TGCGCCAGCAGCCCCCGTGGGTCAGTTGGCAATGAGCAGTTCTTC
CDR3: CASSPRGSVGNEQFF
size: few
D: NA
length: 15
J: TRBJ2-1
V: TRBV5-1

DNA: TGTGCCAGCAGCCACGAGACAGGGGGTCCCTACGAGCAGTACTTC
CDR3: CASSHETGGPYEQYF
size: NA
D: TRBD1
length: 15
J: TRBJ2-7
V: TRBV3-1

DNA: TGCAGTGGTGGCACCGACCACACAGATACGCAGTATTTT
CDR3: CSGGTDHTDTQYF
size: NA
D: NA
length: 13
J: TRBJ2-3
V: TRBV20-1

DNA: TGTGCCAGCAGCCGACTTACTAGCGCCGGAGATACGCAGTATTTT
CDR3: CASSRLTSAGDTQYF
size: few
D: TRBD2
length: 15
J: TRBJ2-3
V: TRBV4-2

DNA: TGTGCCAGCAGCTTAACCCCAGGGGGTTCCTACGAGCAGTACTTC
CDR3: CASSLTPGGSYEQYF
size: NA
D: TRBD1
length: 15
J: TRBJ2-7
V: TRBV11-2

DNA: TGTGCCAGCAGTTTAACAGGGGAGAGAGATACGCAGTATTTT
CDR3: CASSLTGERDTQYF
size: few
D: TRBD1
length: 14
J: TRBJ2-3
V: TRBV12-3/TRBV12-4

DNA: TGCGCCAGCAGCCAAGGGGCTAGCGGGACAGATACGCAGTATTTT
CDR3: CASSQGASGTDTQYF
size: once
D: TRBD2
length: 15
J: TRBJ2-3
V: TRBV4-3

DNA: TGTGCCAGCAGCCCCCGGTGGGGTCTGAACACTGAAGCTTTCTTT
CDR3: CASSPRWGLNTEAFF
size: NA
D: NA
length: 15
J: TRBJ1-1
V: TRBV7-2

DNA: TGTGCCAGCAGCATCCCTTTGGGGGGGGCTTCCTACAATGAGCAGTTCTTC
CDR3: CASSIPLGGASYNEQFF
size: NA
D: NA
length: 17
J: TRBJ2-1
V: TRBV7-2

DNA: TGTGCCAGCAGTGAAGCCCCTATTGGGGGCACTGAAGCTTTCTTT
CDR3: CASSEAPIGGTEAFF
size: few
D: NA
length: 15
J: TRBJ1-1
V: TRBV6-1

DNA: TGTGCCAGCAGTGAAGGAAGGGGTACCTACGAGCAGTACTTC
CDR3: CASSEGRGTYEQYF
size: NA
D: NA
length: 14
J: TRBJ2-7
V: TRBV6-1

DNA: TGCGCCAGCAGCTTGGGAGGGCTAGAGAATGAGCAGTTCTTC
CDR3: CASSLGGLENEQFF
size: few
D: NA
length: 14
J: TRBJ2-1
V: TRBV5-1

DNA: TGTGCCAGCAGCGGGACAGGGGCCACGGCGAACGAGCAGTACTTC
CDR3: CASSGTGATANEQYF
size: NA
D: TRBD1
length: 15
J: TRBJ2-7
V: TRBV7-9

DNA: TGTGCCAGCAGCTCGAGGGGGGGGCGAAACTATGGCTACACCTTC
CDR3: CASSSRGGRNYGYTF
size: NA
D: NA
length: 15
J: TRBJ1-2
V: TRBV5-5

DNA: TGCAGTGCTAGAGGGACAGGGAAAGTGCTTTATGGCTACACCTTC
CDR3: CSARGTGKVLYGYTF
size: few
D: TRBD1
length: 15
J: TRBJ1-2
V: TRBV20-1

DNA: TGCAGTGCTAGAAAGGGTTTGAGACAAGGAGAGACCCAGTACTTC
CDR3: CSARKGLRQGETQYF
size: few
D: NA
length: 15
J: TRBJ2-5
V: TRBV20-1

DNA: TGTGCCAGCAGCCGCCGGAGCAATCAGCCCCAGCATTTT
CDR3: CASSRRSNQPQHF
size: NA
D: NA
length: 13
J: TRBJ1-5
V: TRBV7-9

DNA: TGTGCCAGCGGGAGCACCTACGAGCAGTACTTC
CDR3: CASGSTYEQYF
size: NA
D: NA
length: 11
J: TRBJ2-7
V: TRBV9

DNA: TGCAGCGCTAAAACCGTTAGCGGATTCTACAATGAGCAGTTCTTC
CDR3: CSAKTVSGFYNEQFF
size: few
D: NA
length: 15
J: TRBJ2-1
V: TRBV29-1

DNA: TGTGCCAGCAGCTCTAGCGGGGTCACAGATACGCAGTATTTT
CDR3: CASSSSGVTDTQYF
size: NA
D: TRBD2
length: 14
J: TRBJ2-3
V: TRBV13

DNA: TGTGCCAGCAGTTTAGGCGGGTTTGGCTATGGCTACACCTTC
CDR3: CASSLGGFGYGYTF
size: few
D: NA
length: 14
J: TRBJ1-2
V: TRBV27

DNA: TGTGCCAGCAGCCCCTGGTCCTACGAGCAGTACTTC
CDR3: CASSPWSYEQYF
size: NA
D: NA
length: 12
J: TRBJ2-7
V: TRBV6-2/TRBV6-3

DNA: TGCGCCAGCAGCCAAGGGCCCTCCACTGAAGCTTTCTTT
CDR3: CASSQGPSTEAFF
size: NA
D: NA
length: 13
J: TRBJ1-1
V: TRBV4-3

DNA: TGTGCCAGCAGTAGGGACAGGGCCCAAGGGACTGAAGCTTTCTTT
CDR3: CASSRDRAQGTEAFF
size: NA
D: TRBD1
length: 15
J: TRBJ1-1
V: TRBV12-3/TRBV12-4

DNA: TGTGCCAGCAGCTCGCGAATCCTCAGCGGGGGGGCCATGACAGATACGCAGTATTTT
CDR3: CASSSRILSGGAMTDTQYF
size: few
D: TRBD2
length: 19
J: TRBJ2-3
V: TRBV9

DNA: TGTGCCAGCAGGGGACTAGCGGACAATGAGCAGTTCTTC
CDR3: CASRGLADNEQFF
size: few
D: TRBD2
length: 13
J: TRBJ2-1
V: TRBV3-1

DNA: TGTGCCAGCAGCGAGGTATGGGGGAACGAGCAGTACTTC
CDR3: CASSEVWGNEQYF
size: NA
D: NA
length: 13
J: TRBJ2-7
V: TRBV7-2

DNA: TGTGCCAGCAGCCAGGGGTCCGGGGGGGAGACCCAGTACTTC
CDR3: CASSQGSGGETQYF
size: NA
D: TRBD2
length: 14
J: TRBJ2-5
V: TRBV14

DNA: TGTGCCATCAGTGACGAGGCGAACTATGGCTACACCTTC
CDR3: CAISDEANYGYTF
size: NA
D: NA
length: 13
J: TRBJ1-2
V: TRBV10-3

DNA: TGCGCCAGCAGTTTGTCCGGGACAGGGGGCTGGAATGAGCAGTTCTTC
CDR3: CASSLSGTGGWNEQFF
size: NA
D: TRBD1
length: 16
J: TRBJ2-1
V: TRBV5-1

DNA: TGTGCCAGCAGTTACTCGGGGGACAGTAGCACAGATACGCAGTATTTT
CDR3: CASSYSGDSSTDTQYF
size: NA
D: TRBD1
length: 16
J: TRBJ2-3
V: TRBV6-5

DNA: TGCAGTACTAGAGAGAACCCCCCAGGCGAGCAGTACTTC
CDR3: CSTRENPPGEQYF
size: few
D: NA
length: 13
J: TRBJ2-7
V: TRBV20-1

DNA: TGCGCCAGCAGCCGAGGTCCCCTGACAGGGGTAGGAGCCCTCCACTTT
CDR3: CASSRGPLTGVGALHF
size: few
D: TRBD1
length: 16
J: TRBJ1-6
V: TRBV4-1

DNA: TGTGCCAGCAGCCCTAACAGGGGGCGGACTGAAGCTTTCTTT
CDR3: CASSPNRGRTEAFF
size: NA
D: TRBD1
length: 14
J: TRBJ1-1
V: TRBV7-2

DNA: TGTGCCAGCAGCGTAGTTGGCGGGGCCAGCTCTGGGGCCAACGTCCTGACTTTC
CDR3: CASSVVGGASSGANVLTF
size: few
D: NA
length: 18
J: TRBJ2-6
V: TRBV9

DNA: TGCGCCAGCAGCAGACAGGGGGGCATGGATTCACCCCTCCACTTT
CDR3: CASSRQGGMDSPLHF
size: NA
D: TRBD1
length: 15
J: TRBJ1-6
V: TRBV5-1

DNA: TGCAGCGTAGCAGCGCGGTTCGGGACTCCCGGCACAGATACGCAGTATTTT
CDR3: CSVAARFGTPGTDTQYF
size: many
D: NA
length: 17
J: TRBJ2-3
V: TRBV29-1

DNA: TGTGCCATCACGAAGGCTAGCGGGGCCTACAATGAGCAGTACTTC
CDR3: CAITKASGAYNEQYF
size: NA
D: TRBD2
length: 15
J: TRBJ2-5
V: TRBV12-3/TRBV12-4

DNA: TGTGCCAGCAGCTTCACAGGGGGCCGCGAGCAGTACTTC
CDR3: CASSFTGGREQYF
size: once
D: TRBD1
length: 13
J: TRBJ2-7
V: TRBV7-2

DNA: TGTGCCAGCAGCCAAGAGTTGGAGGGTAGCACAGATACGCAGTATTTT
CDR3: CASSQELEGSTDTQYF
size: NA
D: NA
length: 16
J: TRBJ2-3
V: TRBV3-1

DNA: TGCGCCAGCAGCTTGGTCGGGGAAGAAGATACGCAGTATTTT
CDR3: CASSLVGEEDTQYF
size: few
D: NA
length: 14
J: TRBJ2-3
V: TRBV5-1

DNA: TGTGCCAGCAGCCCCCTGCAGGGAGCGCAGTATTTT
CDR3: CASSPLQGAQYF
size: few
D: NA
length: 12
J: TRBJ2-3
V: TRBV9

DNA: TGTGCCAGCAGCTTACAGCTCGGGACAGGGGTGGGCGAGCAGTACTTC
CDR3: CASSLQLGTGVGEQYF
size: NA
D: TRBD1
length: 16
J: TRBJ2-7
V: TRBV11-2

DNA: TGCAGTGCTAGAGCCCCGGGCTCAATAGAGACCCAGTACTTC
CDR3: CSARAPGSIETQYF
size: NA
D: NA
length: 14
J: TRBJ2-5
V: TRBV20-1

DNA: TGTGCCAGCAGCTTAGCCCTGGGGGCGCGGGATGGCTACACCTTC
CDR3: CASSLALGARDGYTF
size: few
D: NA
length: 15
J: TRBJ1-2
V: TRBV7-2